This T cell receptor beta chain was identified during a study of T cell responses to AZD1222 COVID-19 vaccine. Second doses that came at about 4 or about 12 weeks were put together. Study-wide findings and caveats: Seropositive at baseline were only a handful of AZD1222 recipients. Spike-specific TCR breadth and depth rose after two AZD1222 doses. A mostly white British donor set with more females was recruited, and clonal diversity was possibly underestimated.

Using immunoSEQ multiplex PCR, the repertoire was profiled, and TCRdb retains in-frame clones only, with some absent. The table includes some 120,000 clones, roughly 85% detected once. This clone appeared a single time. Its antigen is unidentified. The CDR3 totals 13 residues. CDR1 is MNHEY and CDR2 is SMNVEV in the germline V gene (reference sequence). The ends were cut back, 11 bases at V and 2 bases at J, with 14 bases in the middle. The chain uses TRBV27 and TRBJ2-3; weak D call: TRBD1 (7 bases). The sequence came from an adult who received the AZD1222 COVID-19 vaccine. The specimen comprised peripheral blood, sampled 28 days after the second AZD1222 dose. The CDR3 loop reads CALRGVHTDTQYF. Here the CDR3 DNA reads TGTGCCCTCAGGGGGGTTCACACAGATACGCAGTATTTT.